This T cell receptor (beta chain) was identified during a study of blood T cell repertoires in COVID-19. Study in general: The samples span acute and convalescent COVID-19 from the United States, Italy and Spain. The cDNA or gDNA used as material had been derived from T cells, B-cell-depleted T cells, or PBMCs.

CDR3 length equals 15 residues. Germline lookup yields CDR1 SGDLS and CDR2 YYNGEE. V gave up 3 bases and J gave up 3 bases; unmatched junction bases: 6. Only in-frame clones appear in the TCRdb table, and some are missing; sequencing was by immunoSEQ multiplex PCR. The repertoire holds some 250,000 clones, 84% seen once, with 4% to 5% in the top ten. This TCR derives from a man aged 55 to 69 with acute or convalescent COVID-19. Sequenced: peripheral blood. This rearrangement joins TRBV9 to TRBJ2-1; 7 bases are a match to TRBD1. CDR3 coding DNA: TGTGCCAGCAGCGCGGGACAGAGGGACTACAATGAGCAGTTCTTC. This encodes CASSAGQRDYNEQFF.